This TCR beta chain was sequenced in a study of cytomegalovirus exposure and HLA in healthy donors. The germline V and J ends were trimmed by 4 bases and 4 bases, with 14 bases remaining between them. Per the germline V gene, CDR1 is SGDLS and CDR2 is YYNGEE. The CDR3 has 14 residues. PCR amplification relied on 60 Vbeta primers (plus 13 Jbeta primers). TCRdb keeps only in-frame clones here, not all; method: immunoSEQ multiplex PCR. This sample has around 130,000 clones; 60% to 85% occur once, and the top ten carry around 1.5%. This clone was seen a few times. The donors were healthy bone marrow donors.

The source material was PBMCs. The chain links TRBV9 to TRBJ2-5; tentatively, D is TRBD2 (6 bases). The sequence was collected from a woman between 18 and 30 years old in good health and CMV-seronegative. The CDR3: CASSPGGLPETQYF. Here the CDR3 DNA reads TGTGCCAGCAGCCCCGGGGGACTTCCAGAGACCCAGTACTTC.